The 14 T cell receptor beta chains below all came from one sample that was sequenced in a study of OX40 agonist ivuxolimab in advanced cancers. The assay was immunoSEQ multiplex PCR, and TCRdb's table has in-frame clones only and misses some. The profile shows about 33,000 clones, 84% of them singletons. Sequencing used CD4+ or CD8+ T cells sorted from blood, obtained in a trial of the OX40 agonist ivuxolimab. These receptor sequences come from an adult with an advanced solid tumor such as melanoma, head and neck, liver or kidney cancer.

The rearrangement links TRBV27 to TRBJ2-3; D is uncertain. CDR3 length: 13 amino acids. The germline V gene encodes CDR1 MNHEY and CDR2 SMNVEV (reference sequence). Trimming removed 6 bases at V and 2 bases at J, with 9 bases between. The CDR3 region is CASREPNTDTQYF. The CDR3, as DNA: TGTGCCAGCAGGGAGCCCAACACAGATACGCAGTATTTT.

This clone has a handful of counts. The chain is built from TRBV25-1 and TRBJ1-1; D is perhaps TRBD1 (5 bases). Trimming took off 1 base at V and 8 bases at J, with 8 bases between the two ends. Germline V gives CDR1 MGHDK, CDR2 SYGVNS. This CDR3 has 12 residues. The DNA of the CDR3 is TGTGCCAGCAGTGAATTGGGACGAGAAGCTTTCTTT. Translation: CASSELGREAFF.

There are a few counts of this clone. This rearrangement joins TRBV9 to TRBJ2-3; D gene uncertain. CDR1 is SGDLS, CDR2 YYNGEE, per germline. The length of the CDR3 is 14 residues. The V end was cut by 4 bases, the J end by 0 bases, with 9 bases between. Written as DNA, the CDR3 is TGTGCCAGCAGCCCCCCGGGTAGCACAGATACGCAGTATTTT. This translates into CASSPPGSTDTQYF.

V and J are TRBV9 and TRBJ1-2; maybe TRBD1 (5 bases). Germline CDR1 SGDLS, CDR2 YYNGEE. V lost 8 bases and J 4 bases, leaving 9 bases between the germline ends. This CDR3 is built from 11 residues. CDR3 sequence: CARGTPYGYTF. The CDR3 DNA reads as TGTGCCAGGGGGACTCCCTATGGCTACACCTTC.

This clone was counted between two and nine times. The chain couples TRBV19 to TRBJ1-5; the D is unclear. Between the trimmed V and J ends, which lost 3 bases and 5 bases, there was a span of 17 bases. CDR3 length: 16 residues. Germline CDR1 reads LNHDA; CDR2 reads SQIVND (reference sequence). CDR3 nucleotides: TGTGCCAGTAGTATCCCCAGGACTTATGCGGATCAGCCCCAGCATTTT. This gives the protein CASSIPRTYADQPQHF.

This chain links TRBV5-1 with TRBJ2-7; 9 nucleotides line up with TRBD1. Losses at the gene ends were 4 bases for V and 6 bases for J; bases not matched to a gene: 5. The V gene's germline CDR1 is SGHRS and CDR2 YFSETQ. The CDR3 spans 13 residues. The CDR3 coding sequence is TGCGCCAGCAGCCCGGACAGGGGTCGCGAGCAGTACTTC. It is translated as CASSPDRGREQYF.

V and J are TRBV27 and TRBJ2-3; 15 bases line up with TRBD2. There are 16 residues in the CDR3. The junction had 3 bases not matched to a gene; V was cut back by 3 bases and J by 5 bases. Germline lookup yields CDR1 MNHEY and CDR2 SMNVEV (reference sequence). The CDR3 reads CASSLGLAGGGDTQYF. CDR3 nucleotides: TGTGCCAGCAGTTTGGGACTAGCGGGAGGTGGAGATACGCAGTATTTT.

CDR3 in amino acids: CASSDQTSGGNEQFF. CDR3 DNA: TGTGCCAGCAGTGACCAGACTAGCGGGGGCAATGAGCAGTTCTTC. The chain carries TRBV6-4 and TRBJ2-1, with TRBD2 matching 12 bases. V dropped 2 bases and J dropped 6; count of bases not matched to a gene: 2. The CDR3 runs 15 residues. Germline lookup yields CDR1 MRHNA and CDR2 SNTAGT.

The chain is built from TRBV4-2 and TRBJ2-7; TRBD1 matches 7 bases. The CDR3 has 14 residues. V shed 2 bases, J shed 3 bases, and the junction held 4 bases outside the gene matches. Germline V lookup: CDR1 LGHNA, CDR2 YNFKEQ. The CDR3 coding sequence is TGTGCCAGCAGCCAAACAGGGGATAGCTACGAGCAGTACTTC. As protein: CASSQTGDSYEQYF.

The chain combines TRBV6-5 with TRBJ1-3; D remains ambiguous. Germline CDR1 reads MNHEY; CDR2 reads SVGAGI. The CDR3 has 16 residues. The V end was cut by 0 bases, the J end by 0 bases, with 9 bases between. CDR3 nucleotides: TGTGCCAGCAGTTACTCGATGGCCTTCTCTGGAAACACCATATATTTT. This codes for CASSYSMAFSGNTIYF.

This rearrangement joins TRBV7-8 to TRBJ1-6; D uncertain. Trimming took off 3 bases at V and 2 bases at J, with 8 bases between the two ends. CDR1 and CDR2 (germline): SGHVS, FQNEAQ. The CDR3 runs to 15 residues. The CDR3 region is CASSLAVPYNSPLHF. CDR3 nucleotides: TGTGCCAGCAGCTTGGCGGTACCCTATAATTCACCCCTCCACTTT.

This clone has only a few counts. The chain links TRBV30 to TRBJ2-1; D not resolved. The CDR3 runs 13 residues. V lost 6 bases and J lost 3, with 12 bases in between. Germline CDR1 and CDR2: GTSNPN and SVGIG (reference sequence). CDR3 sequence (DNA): TGTGCCTGCTCGTTAGGGTTCTACAATGAGCAGTTCTTC. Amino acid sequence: CACSLGFYNEQFF.

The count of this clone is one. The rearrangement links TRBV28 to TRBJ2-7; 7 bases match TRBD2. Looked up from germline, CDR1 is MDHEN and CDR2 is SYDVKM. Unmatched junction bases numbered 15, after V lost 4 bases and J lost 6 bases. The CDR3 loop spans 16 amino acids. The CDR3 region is CASSYTPWGGAGEQYF. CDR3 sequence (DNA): TGTGCCAGCAGTTACACACCTTGGGGGGGAGCCGGCGAGCAGTACTTC.

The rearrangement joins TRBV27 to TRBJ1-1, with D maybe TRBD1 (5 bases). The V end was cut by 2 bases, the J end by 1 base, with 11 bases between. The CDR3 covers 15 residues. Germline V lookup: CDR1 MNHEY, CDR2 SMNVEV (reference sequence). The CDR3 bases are TGTGCCAGCAGTTTAGTTTTAGGGGCGAACACTGAAGCTTTCTTT. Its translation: CASSLVLGANTEAFF.